This section outlines one T cell receptor (beta chain) sequence together with its context. Its antigen is not known. TCRdb's copy holds only in-frame clones and misses some; the assay was immunoSEQ multiplex PCR. The table records about 400,000 clones, roughly 85% of them present only once. Noted treatment: some 19 received Ad26.COV2.S at low or high dose, single or two shots; roughly 5 received placebo; per-sample allocation not given. Vaccine and placebo recipients were sampled on day 63 after the first injection. The individual, an adult aged 18-55 years, was a donor in Boston. This sample is part of a study of Ad26.COV2.S vaccination and SARS-CoV-2 variants. Study overall: Donor had been placed in the Ad26.COV2.S arm of the COV1001 trial. In the study, Ad26.COV2.S was injected intramuscularly once, or twice 56 days apart. Study-wide points: Non-spike TCR breadth showed similarity between vaccine and placebo recipients.

The germline CDR1 and CDR2 sequences are SGHDT and YYEEEE. This CDR3 region has 13 residues. The germline V and J ends were trimmed by 0 bases and 4 bases, with 6 bases remaining between them. V usage is TRBV5-6 and J usage is TRBJ2-3; the D is unclear. The source is a person aged 18-60 years who received the Ad26.COV2.S COVID-19 vaccine or a placebo. The specimen comprised peripheral blood, sampled in a trial of Ad26.COV2.S vaccine versus placebo. Here the CDR3 reads CASSLAWPDTQYF. In DNA, the CDR3 is TGTGCCAGCAGCTTGGCCTGGCCAGATACGCAGTATTTT.